This T cell receptor (beta chain) was documented in a study of OX40 agonist ivuxolimab in advanced cancers. Findings and caveats of the study: Compared with CD4+, CD8+ T cells on average had more expanded clones.

Concerning this clone: The antigen remains unidentified.

Data came from immunoSEQ multiplex PCR; TCRdb stores just in-frame clones and leaves some out. The sample includes about 78,000 clones, 80% to 85% of them seen just once. The sample here was CD4+ or CD8+ T cells sorted from blood, taken in a trial of the OX40 agonist ivuxolimab. The receptor comes from an adult with an advanced solid tumor such as melanoma, head and neck, liver or kidney cancer.

The CDR3 loop reads CAISESEGPNNQPQHF. The CDR3 nucleotides read TGTGCCATCAGTGAGTCGGAGGGGCCGAATAATCAGCCCCAGCATTTT. The chain carries TRBV10-3 and TRBJ1-5; weak D call: TRBD1 (5 bases). The ends were cut back, 0 bases at V and 4 bases at J, with 13 bases in the middle. The CDR3 consists of 16 residues. Germline CDR1 and CDR2: ENHRY and SYGVKD.